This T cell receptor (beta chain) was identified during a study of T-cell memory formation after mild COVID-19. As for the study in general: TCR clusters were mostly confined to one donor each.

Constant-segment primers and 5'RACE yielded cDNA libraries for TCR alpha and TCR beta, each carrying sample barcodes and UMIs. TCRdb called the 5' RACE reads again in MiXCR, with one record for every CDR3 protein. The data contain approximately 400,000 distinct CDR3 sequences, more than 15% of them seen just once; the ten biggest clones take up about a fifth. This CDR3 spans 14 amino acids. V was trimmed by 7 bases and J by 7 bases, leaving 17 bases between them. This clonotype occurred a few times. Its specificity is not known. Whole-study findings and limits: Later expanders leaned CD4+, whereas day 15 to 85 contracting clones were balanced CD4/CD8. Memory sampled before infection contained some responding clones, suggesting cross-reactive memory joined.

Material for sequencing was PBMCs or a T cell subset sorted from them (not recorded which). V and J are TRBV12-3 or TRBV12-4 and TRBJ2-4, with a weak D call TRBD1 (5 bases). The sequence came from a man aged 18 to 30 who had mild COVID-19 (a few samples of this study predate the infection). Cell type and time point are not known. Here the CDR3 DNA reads TGTGCCAGCACCCTGGGGCAGGGCGGCAACATTCAGTACTTC. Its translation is CASTLGQGGNIQYF.